This T cell receptor (beta chain) derives from a study of T cell responses to AZD1222 COVID-19 vaccine. Study-level findings and limits: Only a handful of AZD1222 recipients, roughly 6 in all, had baseline seropositivity. Repertoires were collected only later (after the peak T cell response had occurred).

The data were produced by immunoSEQ multiplex PCR, yet TCRdb's version contains in-frame clones alone and is incomplete. The sample records approximately 140,000 clones, 80% to 95% being singletons. The CDR3 runs to 14 residues. Per the germline V gene, CDR1 is SGHAT and CDR2 is FQNNGV. The V end lost 2 bases, the J end lost 8 bases, and 15 bases lay between the germline ends. This clone has a single count. As yet, its antigen is unknown. The sample was peripheral blood, taken 28 days after the second AZD1222 dose. The TCR originated in an adult who received the AZD1222 COVID-19 vaccine. This chain uses TRBV11-2 with TRBJ1-2; no clear D gene. Written as DNA, the CDR3 is TGTGCCAGCAGCTTAAATTGGCAGGAGGAGGGCTACACCTTC. It specifies CASSLNWQEEGYTF.